A selection of T cell receptor beta chains follows, all from one sample in a study of T cell responses to AZD1222 COVID-19 vaccine. Sequencing was performed with immunoSEQ multiplex PCR; in TCRdb, only in-frame clones are kept and a portion is missing. The sample includes roughly 100,000 clones, less than 95% of them seen just once. The specimen comprised peripheral blood, sampled on day 0 of AZD1222 vaccination. All receptors come from an adult in good health. The CDR3 runs from the conserved cysteine through the conserved F or W. The D gene is left open where the match is weak.

>TRBV27|TRBJ1-5|TRBD1
CASRSVLRDRGSQPQHF
>TRBV4-3|TRBJ1-1|-
CASSQDLWQEAFF
>TRBV7-8|TRBJ2-5|TRBD1
CASSPTSGTGGWETQYF
>TRBV2|TRBJ1-1|-
CASKGRRKDTEAFF
>TRBV24-1|TRBJ1-1|TRBD1
CATTTGQGASTEAFF
>TRBV7-8|TRBJ2-2|-
CASSLDGTRGRELFF
>TRBV6-1|TRBJ1-5|-
CASSEFFAASNQPQHF
>TRBV18|TRBJ1-2|-
CASSPNSEGHGYTF
>TRBV4-2|TRBJ2-3|-
CASSQEGVRILTDTQYF
>TRBV27|TRBJ1-2|-
CASSLSTTGVDGYTF
>TRBV27|TRBJ1-1|-
CASNGPSATEAFF
>TRBV18|TRBJ1-1|-
CASSPGWGRSTEAFF
>TRBV4-1|TRBJ2-2|TRBD2
CASSHPGLAGVPGELFF
>TRBV6-5|TRBJ1-1|-
CASARDRRSGTEAFF
>TRBV5-1|TRBJ2-3|TRBD2
CASSFTSVGDTQYF
>TRBV5-1|TRBJ1-1|-
CASRDVWGYSEAFF
>TRBV13|TRBJ2-3|-
CASSSTQDTQYF
>TRBV2|TRBJ2-7|-
CASKTAYEQYF
>TRBV15|TRBJ1-4|-
CATSRGQTEAEKLFF
>TRBV12-3/TRBV12-4|TRBJ2-7|-
CASSQNIDEQYF
>TRBV6-5|TRBJ1-1|TRBD1
CASSQQGVGVAFF
>TRBV4-3|TRBJ1-1|-
CASSQVRNTEAFF
>TRBV19|TRBJ1-1|-
CASQIRGNTEAFF
>TRBV7-9|TRBJ2-5|-
CASSGVVETQYF
>TRBV4-2|TRBJ1-6|-
CASSQDFVGGGRSPLHF
>TRBV6-2/TRBV6-3|TRBJ1-2|TRBD1
CASSTYRGMYYGYTF
>TRBV28|TRBJ1-1|-
CASLDTNTEAFF
>TRBV25-1|TRBJ1-1|-
CASTRQMNTEAFF
>TRBV4-1|TRBJ1-5|-
CASSQEARNQPQHF
>TRBV7-8|TRBJ1-2|-
CASSLAWGRNYGYTF
>TRBV4-1|TRBJ1-2|TRBD1
CASSQLITGTGSLRDYGYTF
>TRBV7-8|TRBJ2-7|-
CASSLSGPDSAYEQYF
>TRBV5-1|TRBJ2-2|TRBD1
CASSIALGQENTGELFF
>TRBV2|TRBJ2-3|-
CASRFLDTQYF
>TRBV2|TRBJ2-7|TRBD1
CASSGQGAGEQYF
>TRBV13|TRBJ1-2|-
CASSLGGRQGNYGYTF
>TRBV19|TRBJ1-5|TRBD1
CASSIRLRQGTQPQHF
>TRBV28|TRBJ1-3|TRBD1
CASSIDRVGDTIYF
>TRBV6-5|TRBJ2-1|-
CASREGGGHYNEQFF
>TRBV21-1|TRBJ1-1|-
CASTRSLREMGAFF
>TRBV9|TRBJ2-7|-
CASSADTKSYEQYF
>TRBV28|TRBJ2-1|-
CASSPRRHVTEQFF
>TRBV6-2/TRBV6-3|TRBJ1-1|-
CASSFYTEAFF
>TRBV13|TRBJ1-1|-
CASSLYRAEAFF
>TRBV3-1/TRBV3-2|TRBJ1-5|TRBD1
CASNLDRGENIGNQPQHF
>TRBV6-5|TRBJ1-2|TRBD1
CASSYQDRRSGYTF
>TRBV6-1|TRBJ1-4|TRBD1
CASSESTGGTEKLFF
>TRBV30|TRBJ1-2|-
CAWSVLTEGYTF
>TRBV6-6|TRBJ1-1|TRBD1
CASSLRQGPEAFF
>TRBV9|TRBJ2-1|-
CASSVGTAGEQFF
>TRBV6-6|TRBJ1-4|TRBD1
CASSLQGAKLFF
>TRBV4-1|TRBJ2-1|TRBD2
CASSQGEIRGGSSYNEQFF
>TRBV4-1|TRBJ2-5|-
CASSQGRAGYQETQYF
>TRBV4-2|TRBJ2-1|-
CASSPPSDEQFF
>TRBV4-3|TRBJ2-1|-
CASSQGAANSYNEQFF
>TRBV29-1|TRBJ2-7|-
CSVAKGLTGGLPYEQYF
>TRBV7-9|TRBJ2-5|-
CASSFLGHQETQYF